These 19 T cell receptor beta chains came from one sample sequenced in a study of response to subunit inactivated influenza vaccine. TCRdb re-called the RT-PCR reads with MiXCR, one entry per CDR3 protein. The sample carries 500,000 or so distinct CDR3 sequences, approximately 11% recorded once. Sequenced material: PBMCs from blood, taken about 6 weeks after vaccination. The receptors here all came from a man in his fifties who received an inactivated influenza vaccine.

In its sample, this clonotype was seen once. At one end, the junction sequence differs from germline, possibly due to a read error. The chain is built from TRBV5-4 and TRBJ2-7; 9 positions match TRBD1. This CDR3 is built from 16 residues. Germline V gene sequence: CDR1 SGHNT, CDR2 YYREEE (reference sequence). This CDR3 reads CAGSRGQGLSSYEQYF. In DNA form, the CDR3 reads TGTGCCGGCAGCCGAGGACAGGGGCTGAGCTCCTACGAGCAGTACTTC. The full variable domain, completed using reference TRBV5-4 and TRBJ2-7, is ETGVTQSPTHLIKTRGQQVTLRCSSQSGHNTVSWYQQALGQGPQFIFQYYREEENGRGNFPPRFSGLQFPNYSSELNVNALELDDSALYLCAGSRGQGLSSYEQYFGPGTRLTVT.

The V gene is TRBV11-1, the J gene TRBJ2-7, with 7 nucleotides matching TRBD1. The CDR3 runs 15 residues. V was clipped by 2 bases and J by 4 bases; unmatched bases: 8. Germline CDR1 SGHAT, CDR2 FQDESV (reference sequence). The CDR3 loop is CASSLTDRSDYEQYF. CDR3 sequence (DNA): TGTGCCAGCAGCTTAACGGACAGGTCGGATTACGAGCAGTACTTC.

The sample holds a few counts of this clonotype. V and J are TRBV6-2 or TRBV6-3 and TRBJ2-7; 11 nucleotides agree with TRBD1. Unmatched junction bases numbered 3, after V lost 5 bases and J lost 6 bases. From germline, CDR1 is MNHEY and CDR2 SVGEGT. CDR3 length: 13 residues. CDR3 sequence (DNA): TGTGCCAGCAGTCACGGGACAGGGGGCGAGCAGTACTTC. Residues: CASSHGTGGEQYF.

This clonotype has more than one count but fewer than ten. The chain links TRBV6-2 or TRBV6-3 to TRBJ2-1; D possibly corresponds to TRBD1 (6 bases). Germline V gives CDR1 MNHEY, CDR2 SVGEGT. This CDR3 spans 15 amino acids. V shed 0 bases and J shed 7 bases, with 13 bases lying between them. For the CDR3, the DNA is TGTGCCAGCAGTTACTCGGGGGCTAGAGGGAATGAGCAGTTCTTC. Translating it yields CASSYSGARGNEQFF.

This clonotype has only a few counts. The CDR3 DNA sequence: TGTGCCAGCAGCCAGGGACAGGGGATCCCCGGGGAGCTGTTTTTT. This translates into CASSQGQGIPGELFF. The V gene is TRBV4-2, the J gene TRBJ2-2; TRBD1 agrees at 10 bases. Trimming took 3 bases from V and 6 from J; bases not matched to a gene: 4. The CDR3 loop spans 15 amino acids. The germline gives CDR1 LGHNA, CDR2 YNFKEQ.

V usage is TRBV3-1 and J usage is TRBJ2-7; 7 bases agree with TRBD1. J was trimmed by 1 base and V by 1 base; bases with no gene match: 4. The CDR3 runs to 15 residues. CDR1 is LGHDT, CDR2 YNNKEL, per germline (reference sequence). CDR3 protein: CASSQARGRSYEQYF. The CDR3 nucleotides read TGTGCCAGCAGCCAAGCTAGGGGGCGATCCTACGAGCAGTACTTC.

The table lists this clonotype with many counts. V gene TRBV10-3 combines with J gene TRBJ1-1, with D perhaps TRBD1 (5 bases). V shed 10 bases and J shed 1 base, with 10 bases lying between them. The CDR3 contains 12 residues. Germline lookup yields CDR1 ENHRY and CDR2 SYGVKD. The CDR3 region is CATGHQNTEAFF. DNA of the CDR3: TGTGCCACCGGACATCAGAACACTGAAGCTTTCTTT.

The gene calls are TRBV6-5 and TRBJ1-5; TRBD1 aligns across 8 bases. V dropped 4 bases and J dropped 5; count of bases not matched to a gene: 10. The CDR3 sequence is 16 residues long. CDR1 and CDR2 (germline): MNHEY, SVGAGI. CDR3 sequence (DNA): TGTGCCAGCAGTTCCATCCGGACAGGGCCGGATCAGCCCCAGCATTTT. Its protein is CASSSIRTGPDQPQHF.

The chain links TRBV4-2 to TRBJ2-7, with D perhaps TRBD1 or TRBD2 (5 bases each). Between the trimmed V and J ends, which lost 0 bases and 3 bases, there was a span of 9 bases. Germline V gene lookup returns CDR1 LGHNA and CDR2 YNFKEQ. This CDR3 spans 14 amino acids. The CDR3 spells CASSQDEGFYEQYF. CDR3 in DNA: TGTGCCAGCAGCCAAGATGAGGGGTTCTACGAGCAGTACTTC.

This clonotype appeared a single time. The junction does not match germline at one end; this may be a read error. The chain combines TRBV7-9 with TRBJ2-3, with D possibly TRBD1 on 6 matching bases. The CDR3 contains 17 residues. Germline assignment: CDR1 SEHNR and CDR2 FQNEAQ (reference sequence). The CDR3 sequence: CASSLGGLGATTNTQYF. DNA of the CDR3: TGTGCCAGCAGCTTAGGGGGGCTAGGGGCAACCACAAATACGCAGTATTTT.

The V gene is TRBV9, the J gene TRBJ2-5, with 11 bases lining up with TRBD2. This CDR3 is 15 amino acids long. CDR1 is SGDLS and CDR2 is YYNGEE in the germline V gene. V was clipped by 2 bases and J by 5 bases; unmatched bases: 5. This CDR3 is CASSVSGGVRETQYF. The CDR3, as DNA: TGTGCCAGCAGCGTTAGCGGGGGGGTACGGGAGACCCAGTACTTC.

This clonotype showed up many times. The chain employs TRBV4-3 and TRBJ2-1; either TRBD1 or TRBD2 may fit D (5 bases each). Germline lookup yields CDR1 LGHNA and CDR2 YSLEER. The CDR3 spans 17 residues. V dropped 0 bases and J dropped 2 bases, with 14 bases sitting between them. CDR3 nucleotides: TGCGCCAGCAGCCAAGATCAACGGGGCCGCACCTACAATGAGCAGTTCTTC. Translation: CASSQDQRGRTYNEQFF.

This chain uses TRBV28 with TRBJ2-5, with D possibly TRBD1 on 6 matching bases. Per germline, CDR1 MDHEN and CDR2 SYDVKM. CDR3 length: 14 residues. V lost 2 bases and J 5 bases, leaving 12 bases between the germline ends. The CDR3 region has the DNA TGTGCCAGCAGTTTAGAGGCAGGGGCGGAGACCCAGTACTTC. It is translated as CASSLEAGAETQYF.

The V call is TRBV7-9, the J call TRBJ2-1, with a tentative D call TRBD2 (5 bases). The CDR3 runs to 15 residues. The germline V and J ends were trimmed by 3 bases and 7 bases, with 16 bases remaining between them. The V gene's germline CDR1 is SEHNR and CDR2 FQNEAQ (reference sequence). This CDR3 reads CASSFLVGVANEQFF. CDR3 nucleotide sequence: TGTGCCAGCAGCTTTTTGGTGGGAGTAGCAAATGAGCAGTTCTTC.

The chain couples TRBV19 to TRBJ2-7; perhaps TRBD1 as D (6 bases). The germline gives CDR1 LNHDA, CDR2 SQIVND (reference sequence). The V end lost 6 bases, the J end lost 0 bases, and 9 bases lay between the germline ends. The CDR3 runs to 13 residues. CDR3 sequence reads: CASRSRGSYEQYF. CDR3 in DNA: TGTGCCAGTAGGAGCAGGGGCTCCTACGAGCAGTACTTC.

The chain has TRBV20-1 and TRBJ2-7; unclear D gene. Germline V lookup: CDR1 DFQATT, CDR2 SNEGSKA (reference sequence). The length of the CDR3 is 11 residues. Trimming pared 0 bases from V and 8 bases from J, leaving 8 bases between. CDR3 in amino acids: CSARDVGQQYF. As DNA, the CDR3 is TGCAGTGCTAGAGATGTGGGCCAGCAGTACTTC.

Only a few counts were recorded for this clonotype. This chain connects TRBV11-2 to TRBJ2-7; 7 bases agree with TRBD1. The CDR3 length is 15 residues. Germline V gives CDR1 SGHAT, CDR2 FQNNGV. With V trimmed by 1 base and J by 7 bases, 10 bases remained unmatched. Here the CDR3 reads CASSLGRQGPIEQYF. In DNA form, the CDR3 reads TGTGCCAGCAGCTTAGGTCGACAGGGCCCCATTGAGCAGTACTTC.

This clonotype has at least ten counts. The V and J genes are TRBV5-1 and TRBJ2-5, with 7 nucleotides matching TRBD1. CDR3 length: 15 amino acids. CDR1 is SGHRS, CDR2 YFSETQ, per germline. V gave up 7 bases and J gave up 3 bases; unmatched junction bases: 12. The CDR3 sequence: CASQVLGTAEETQYF. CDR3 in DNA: TGCGCCAGCCAAGTTTTGGGGACAGCCGAAGAGACCCAGTACTTC. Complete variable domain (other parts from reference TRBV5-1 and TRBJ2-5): KAGVTQTPRYLIKTRGQQVTLSCSPISGHRSVSWYQQTPGQGLQFLFEYFSETQRNKGNFPGRFSGRQFSNSRSEMNVSTLELGDSALYLCASQVLGTAEETQYFGPGTRLLVL.

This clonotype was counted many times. CDR3 in DNA: TGTGCCAGCAGTTGGCCCCTTCAGCGGGAGAGCACAGATACGCAGTATTTT. Encoded protein: CASSWPLQRESTDTQYF. The chain links TRBV28 to TRBJ2-3; 8 bases are shared with TRBD2. The CDR3 has 17 amino acids. With V trimmed by 4 bases and J by 0 bases, 9 bases remained unmatched. CDR1 and CDR2 (germline): MDHEN, SYDVKM.